The entry below describes one TCR beta chain. The antigen is not known. The CDR3 is 18 residues long. Germline trimming cut 5 bases from V and 6 bases from J; bases unmatched to any gene: 17. Looked up from germline, CDR1 is MNHEY and CDR2 is SMNVEV (reference sequence). This entry comes from a study of response to subunit inactivated influenza vaccine. Study conclusions and caveats: Few additional T cells are recruited per seasonal influenza vaccination, authors suggested.

TCRdb re-called the RT-PCR reads through MiXCR, storing one row per CDR3 protein. The sample lists a few hundred thousand distinct CDR3 sequences; 12% to 15% were seen once. This sequence originates from a man aged 45-65 years who received an inactivated influenza vaccine. The material was PBMCs from blood, obtained less than 13 days after vaccination. This rearrangement joins TRBV27 to TRBJ2-1; 9 bases agree with TRBD2. The CDR3 sequence is CASSPKFSSGVPSNEQFF. As DNA, the CDR3 is TGTGCCAGCAGTCCCAAGTTCTCTAGCGGGGTACCCTCCAATGAGCAGTTCTTC.